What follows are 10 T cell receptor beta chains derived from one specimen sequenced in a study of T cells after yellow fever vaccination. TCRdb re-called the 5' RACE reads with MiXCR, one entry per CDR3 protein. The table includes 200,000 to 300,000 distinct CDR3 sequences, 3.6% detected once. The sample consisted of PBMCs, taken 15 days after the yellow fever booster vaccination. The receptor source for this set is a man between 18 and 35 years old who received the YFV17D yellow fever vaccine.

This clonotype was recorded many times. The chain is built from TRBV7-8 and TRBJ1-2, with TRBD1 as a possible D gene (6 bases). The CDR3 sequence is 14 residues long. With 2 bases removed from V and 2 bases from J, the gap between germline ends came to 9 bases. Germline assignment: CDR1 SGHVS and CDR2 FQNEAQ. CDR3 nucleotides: TGTGCCAGCAGCTTACAGGGGCCCAACTATGGCTACACCTTC. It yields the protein CASSLQGPNYGYTF.

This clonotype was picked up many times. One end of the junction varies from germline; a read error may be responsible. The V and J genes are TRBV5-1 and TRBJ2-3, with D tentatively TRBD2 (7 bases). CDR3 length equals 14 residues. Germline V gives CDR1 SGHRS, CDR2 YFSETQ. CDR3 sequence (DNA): TGTGCCAGCAGCTTCGGGGGGCCCACAGATACGCAGTATTTT. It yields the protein CASSFGGPTDTQYF.

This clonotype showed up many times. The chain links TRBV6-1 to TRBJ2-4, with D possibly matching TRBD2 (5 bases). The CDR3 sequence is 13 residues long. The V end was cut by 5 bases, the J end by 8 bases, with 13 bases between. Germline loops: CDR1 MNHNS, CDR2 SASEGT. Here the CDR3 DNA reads TGTGCCAGCAGTCGCCAACCCGGGGACATTCAGTACTTC. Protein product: CASSRQPGDIQYF.

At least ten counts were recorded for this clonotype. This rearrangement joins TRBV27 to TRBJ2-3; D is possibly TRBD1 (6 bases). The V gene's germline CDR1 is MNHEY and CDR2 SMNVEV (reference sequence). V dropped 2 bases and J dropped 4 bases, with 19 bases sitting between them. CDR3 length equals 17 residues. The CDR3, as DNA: TGTGCCAGCAGTTTAAGGGTCCCGGGACACCTCGCAGATACGCAGTATTTT. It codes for CASSLRVPGHLADTQYF.

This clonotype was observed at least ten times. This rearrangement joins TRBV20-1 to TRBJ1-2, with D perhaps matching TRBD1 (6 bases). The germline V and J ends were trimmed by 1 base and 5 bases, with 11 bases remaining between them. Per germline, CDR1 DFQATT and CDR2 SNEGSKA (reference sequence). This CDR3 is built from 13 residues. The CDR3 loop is CSARGGTNYGYTF. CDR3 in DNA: TGCAGTGCTAGAGGCGGGACAAATTATGGCTACACCTTC.

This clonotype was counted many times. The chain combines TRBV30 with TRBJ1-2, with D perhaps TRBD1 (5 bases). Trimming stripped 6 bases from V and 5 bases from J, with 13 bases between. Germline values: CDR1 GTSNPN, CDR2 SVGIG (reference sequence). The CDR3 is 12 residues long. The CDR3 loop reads CACSPQGYGYTF. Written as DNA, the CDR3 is TGTGCCTGTAGTCCCCAGGGATATGGCTACACCTTC.

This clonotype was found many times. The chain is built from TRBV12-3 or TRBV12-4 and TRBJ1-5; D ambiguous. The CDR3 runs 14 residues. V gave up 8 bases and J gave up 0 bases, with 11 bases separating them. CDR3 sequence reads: CASHAGYSNQPQHF. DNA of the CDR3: TGTGCCAGCCATGCGGGTTATAGCAATCAGCCCCAGCATTTT.

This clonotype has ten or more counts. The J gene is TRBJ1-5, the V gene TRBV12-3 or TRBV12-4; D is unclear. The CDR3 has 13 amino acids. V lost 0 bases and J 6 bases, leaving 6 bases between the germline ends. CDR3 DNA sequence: TGTGCCAGCAGTTTAGCGGCAGGTCAGCCCCAGCATTTT. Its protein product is CASSLAAGQPQHF.

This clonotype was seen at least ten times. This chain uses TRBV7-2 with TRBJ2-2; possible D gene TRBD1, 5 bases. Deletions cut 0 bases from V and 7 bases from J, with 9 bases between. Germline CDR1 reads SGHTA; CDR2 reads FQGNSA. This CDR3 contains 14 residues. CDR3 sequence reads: CASSLAQGFGELFF. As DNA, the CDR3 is TGTGCCAGCAGCTTAGCGCAGGGTTTCGGGGAGCTGTTTTTT. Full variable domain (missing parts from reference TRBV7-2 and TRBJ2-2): GAGVSQSPSNKVTEKGKDVELRCDPISGHTALYWYRQSLGQGLEFLIYFQGNSAPDKSGLPSDRFSAERTGGSVSTLTIQRTQQEDSAVYLCASSLAQGFGELFFGEGSRLTVL.

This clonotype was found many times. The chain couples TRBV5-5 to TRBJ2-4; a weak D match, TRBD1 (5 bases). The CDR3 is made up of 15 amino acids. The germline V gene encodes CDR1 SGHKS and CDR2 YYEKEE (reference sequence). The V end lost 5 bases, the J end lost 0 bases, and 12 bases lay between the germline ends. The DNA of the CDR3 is TGTGCCAGCAGGATCGGACAACTAGCCAAAAACATTCAGTACTTC. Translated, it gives CASRIGQLAKNIQYF.